This T cell receptor (beta chain) was recorded in a study of blood T cell repertoires in COVID-19. Whole-study context: Sites across the United States, Italy and Spain contributed samples from acute and convalescent COVID-19. PBMCs, B-cell-depleted T cells, or T cells were the source of the cDNA or gDNA that made up the material.

Original handling: Estimation of nucleated cell counts relied on the amplification of reference gene primers. Measured with immunoSEQ multiplex PCR; TCRdb has only the in-frame clones, and not every one. The DNA gave D and trimming, while V, J and clone size come from that table. The table lists about 220,000 clones, around 80% of them singletons, with over 10% in the top ten. Germline assignment: CDR1 SGHTA and CDR2 FQGTGA. This CDR3 spans 18 amino acids. The trim removed 5 bases at V and 4 bases at J, leaving 14 bases unmatched. This clone was counted many times. The clonotype was recovered from a human donor in a cohort sampled during active COVID-19. The chain has TRBV7-3 and TRBJ2-3; 11 bases align to TRBD2. The sample comprised peripheral blood. The CDR3 DNA is TGTGCCAGCAGCCTTAGGGGCTCACTAGCGGGGGCCCCAGATACGCAGTATTTT. Translation gives CASSLRGSLAGAPDTQYF.